This T cell receptor (beta chain) was captured by sequencing in a study of cytomegalovirus exposure and HLA in healthy donors. Each of the donors was a healthy bone marrow donor. With 60 Vbeta and 13 Jbeta primers, the PCR was carried out. Sequenced by immunoSEQ multiplex PCR; TCRdb stores in-frame clones only, minus some. This table lists 150,000 to 200,000 clones. Germline V gives CDR1 SGHVS, CDR2 FQNEAQ. V was cut by 2 bases and J by 4 bases, with 11 bases left in between. The CDR3 spans 14 residues. The chain links TRBV7-8 to TRBJ1-1; D call uncertain. The receptor's source is a man younger than 45 in good health and CMV-seronegative. Sequencing used PBMCs. CDR3 amino acids: CASSLSLPGTEAFF. The CDR3 bases are TGTGCCAGCAGCTTAAGTCTACCAGGCACTGAAGCTTTCTTT.